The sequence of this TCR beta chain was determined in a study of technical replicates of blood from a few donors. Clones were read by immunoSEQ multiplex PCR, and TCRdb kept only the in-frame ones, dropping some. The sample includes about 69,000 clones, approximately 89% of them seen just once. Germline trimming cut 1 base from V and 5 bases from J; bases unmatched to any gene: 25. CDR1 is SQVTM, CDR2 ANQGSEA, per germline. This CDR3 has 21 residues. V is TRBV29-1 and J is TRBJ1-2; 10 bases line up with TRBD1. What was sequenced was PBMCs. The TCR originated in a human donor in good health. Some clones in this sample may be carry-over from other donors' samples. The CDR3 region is CSVEGARDRGPLSGEPYGYTF. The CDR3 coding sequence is TGCAGCGTTGAAGGGGCCCGGGACAGGGGCCCGCTAAGCGGCGAACCATATGGCTACACCTTC.